This record looks at one TCR beta chain sequence and its context. These data belong to a study of T cells after posttransplantation cyclophosphamide. Cyclophosphamide on days +3 and +4 followed busulfan-fludarabine conditioning and a marrow graft. Germline CDR1 reads SGHKS; CDR2 reads YYEKEE (reference sequence). Trimming shortened V by 3 bases and J by 0 bases, and 6 bases separated the two germline ends. CDR3 length equals 13 residues. Assay: immunoSEQ multiplex PCR; the TCRdb copy retains only in-frame clones and omits some. The sample records about 36,000 clones, about 77% being singletons. This receptor was obtained from a female patient between 40 and 50 years old who received an allogeneic stem cell transplant from a related donor, was CMV-positive, and had no GVHD. Some T cells here may be from the graft donor. Source: CD4+ T cells sorted from blood, taken roughly 250 weeks after a stem cell transplant with posttransplant cyclophosphamide. The rearrangement uses TRBV5-5 and TRBJ1-2, with D hard to call. In DNA, the CDR3 is TGTGCCAGCAGCTCGGGTTCTAACTATGGCTACACCTTC. Translation: CASSSGSNYGYTF.